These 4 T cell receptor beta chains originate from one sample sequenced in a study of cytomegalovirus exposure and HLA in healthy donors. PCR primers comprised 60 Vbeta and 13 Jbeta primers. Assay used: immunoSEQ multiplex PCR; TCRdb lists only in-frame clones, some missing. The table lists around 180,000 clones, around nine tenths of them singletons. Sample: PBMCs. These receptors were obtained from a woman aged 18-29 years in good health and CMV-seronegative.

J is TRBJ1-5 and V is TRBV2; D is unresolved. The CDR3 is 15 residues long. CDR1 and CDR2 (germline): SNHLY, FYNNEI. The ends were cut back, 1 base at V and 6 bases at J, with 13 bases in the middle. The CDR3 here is CASSEEAAGGQPQHF. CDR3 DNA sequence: TGTGCCAGCAGTGAAGAGGCGGCAGGAGGTCAGCCCCAGCATTTT. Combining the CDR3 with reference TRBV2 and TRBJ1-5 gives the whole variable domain EPEVTQTPSHQVTQMGQEVILRCVPISNHLYFYWYRQILGQKVEFLVSFYNNEISEKSEIFDDQFSVERPDGSNFTLKIRSTKLEDSAMYFCASSEEAAGGQPQHFGDGTRLSIL.

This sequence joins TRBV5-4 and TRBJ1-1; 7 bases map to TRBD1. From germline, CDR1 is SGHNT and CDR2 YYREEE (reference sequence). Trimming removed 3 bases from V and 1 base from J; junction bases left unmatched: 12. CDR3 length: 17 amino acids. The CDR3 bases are TGTGCCAGCAGCTCACCGAGAACGAGGACAGGGAACACTGAAGCTTTCTTT. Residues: CASSSPRTRTGNTEAFF.

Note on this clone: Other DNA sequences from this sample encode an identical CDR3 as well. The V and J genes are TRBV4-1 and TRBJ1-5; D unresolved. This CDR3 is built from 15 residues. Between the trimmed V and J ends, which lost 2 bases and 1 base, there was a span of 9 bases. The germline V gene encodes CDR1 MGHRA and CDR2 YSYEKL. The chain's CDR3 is CASSQFPQSNQPQHF. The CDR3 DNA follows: TGCGCCAGCAGCCAATTTCCACAGAGCAATCAGCCCCAGCATTTT.

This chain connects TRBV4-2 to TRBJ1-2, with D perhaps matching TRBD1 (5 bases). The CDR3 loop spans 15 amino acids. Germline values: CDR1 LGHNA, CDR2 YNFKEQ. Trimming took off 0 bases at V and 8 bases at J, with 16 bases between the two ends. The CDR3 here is CASSQEGEGRVGYTF. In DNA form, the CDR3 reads TGTGCCAGCAGCCAAGAAGGAGAGGGGAGGGTAGGCTACACCTTC.